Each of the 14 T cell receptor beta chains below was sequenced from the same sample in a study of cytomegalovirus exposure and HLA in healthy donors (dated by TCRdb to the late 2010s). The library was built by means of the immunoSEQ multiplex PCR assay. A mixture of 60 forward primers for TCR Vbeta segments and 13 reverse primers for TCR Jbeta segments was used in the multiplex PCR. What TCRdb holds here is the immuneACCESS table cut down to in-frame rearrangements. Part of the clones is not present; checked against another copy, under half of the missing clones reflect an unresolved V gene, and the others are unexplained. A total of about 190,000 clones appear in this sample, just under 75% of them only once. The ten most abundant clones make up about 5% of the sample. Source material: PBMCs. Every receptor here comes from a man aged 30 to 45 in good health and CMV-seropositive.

CDR3 nucleotide sequence: TGTGCCAGCTCACCGGTCCGGGACAGGGCTTCAAATTCACCCCTCCACTTT. This codes for CASSPVRDRASNSPLHF. This chain joins TRBV18 and TRBJ1-6; 9 nucleotides align to TRBD1. This CDR3 has 17 residues. The trim removed 3 bases at V and 7 bases at J, leaving 10 bases unmatched. Germline assignment: CDR1 KGHSH and CDR2 LQKENI.

The chain's CDR3 is CASSHSRQGSTEAFF. CDR3 DNA sequence: TGTGCCAGCAGCCACTCGAGACAGGGGAGCACTGAAGCTTTCTTT. The V call is TRBV5-4, the J call TRBJ1-1; 8 bases align to TRBD1. The CDR3 spans 15 residues. Germline CDR1 is SGHNT and CDR2 is YYREEE (reference sequence). The J segment lost 4 bases and the V segment lost 4 bases, leaving 9 bases of the junction unmatched. The full variable domain, its missing parts supplied by reference TRBV5-4 and TRBJ1-1, is ETGVTQSPTHLIKTRGQQVTLRCSSQSGHNTVSWYQQALGQGPQFIFQYYREEENGRGNFPPRFSGLQFPNYSSELNVNALELDDSALYLCASSHSRQGSTEAFFGQGTRLTVV.

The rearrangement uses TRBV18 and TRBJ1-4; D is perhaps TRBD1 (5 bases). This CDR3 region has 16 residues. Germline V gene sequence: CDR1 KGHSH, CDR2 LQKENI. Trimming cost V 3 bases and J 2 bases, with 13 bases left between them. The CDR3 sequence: CASSPNGRGTNEKLFF. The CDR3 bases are TGTGCCAGCTCACCGAACGGACGGGGGACTAATGAAAAACTGTTTTTT.

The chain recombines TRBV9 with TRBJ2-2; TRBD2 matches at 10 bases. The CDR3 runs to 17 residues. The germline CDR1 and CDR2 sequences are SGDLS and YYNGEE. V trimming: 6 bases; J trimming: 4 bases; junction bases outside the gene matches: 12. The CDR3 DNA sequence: TGTGCCAGCACCTCGGCGGCTAGCGGGAGTGGCACCGGGGAGCTGTTTTTT. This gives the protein CASTSAASGSGTGELFF.

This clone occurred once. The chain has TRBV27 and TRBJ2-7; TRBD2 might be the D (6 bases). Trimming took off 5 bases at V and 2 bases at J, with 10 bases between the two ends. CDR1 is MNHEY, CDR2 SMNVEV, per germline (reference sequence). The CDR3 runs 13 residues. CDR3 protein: CASSHGGTYEQYF. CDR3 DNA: TGTGCCAGCAGTCACGGGGGAACCTACGAGCAGTACTTC.

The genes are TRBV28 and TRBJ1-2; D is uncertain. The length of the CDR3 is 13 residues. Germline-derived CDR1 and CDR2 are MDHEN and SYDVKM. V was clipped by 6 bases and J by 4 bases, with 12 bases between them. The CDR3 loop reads CASRIHAGYGYTF. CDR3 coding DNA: TGTGCCAGCAGGATACACGCGGGCTATGGCTACACCTTC.

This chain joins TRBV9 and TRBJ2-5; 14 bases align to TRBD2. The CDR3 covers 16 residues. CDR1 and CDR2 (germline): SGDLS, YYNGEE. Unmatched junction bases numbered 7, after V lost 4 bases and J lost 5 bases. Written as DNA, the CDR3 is TGTGCCAGCAGCCCCGGACTAGCGGGGGGCCGGGAGACCCAGTACTTC. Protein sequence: CASSPGLAGGRETQYF.

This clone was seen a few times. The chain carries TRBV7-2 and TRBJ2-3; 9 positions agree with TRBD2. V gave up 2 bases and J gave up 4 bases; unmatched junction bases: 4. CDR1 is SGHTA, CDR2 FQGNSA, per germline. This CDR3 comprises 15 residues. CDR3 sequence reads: CASSLQAGGPDTQYF. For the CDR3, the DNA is TGTGCCAGCAGCTTACAGGCGGGAGGGCCAGATACGCAGTATTTT.

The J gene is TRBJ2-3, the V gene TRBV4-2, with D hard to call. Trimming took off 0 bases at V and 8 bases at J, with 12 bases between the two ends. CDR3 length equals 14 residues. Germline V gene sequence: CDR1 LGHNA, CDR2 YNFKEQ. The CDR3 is CASSQETATSTQYF. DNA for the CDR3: TGTGCCAGCAGCCAAGAGACTGCAACAAGTACGCAGTATTTT.

CDR3 bases: TGTGCCCTGGAGCGGGCCTACGAGCAGTACTTC. Amino acid sequence: CALERAYEQYF. The genes are TRBV30 and TRBJ2-7, with D perhaps matching TRBD2 (6 bases). Germline CDR1 is GTSNPN and CDR2 is SVGIG (reference sequence). The CDR3 sequence is 11 residues long. Trimming stripped 8 bases from V and 2 bases from J, with 10 bases between.

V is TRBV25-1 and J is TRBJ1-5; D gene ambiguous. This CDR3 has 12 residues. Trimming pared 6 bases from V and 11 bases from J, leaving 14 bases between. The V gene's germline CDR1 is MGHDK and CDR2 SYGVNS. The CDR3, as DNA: TGTGCCAGCAGGCACGGGGTGGAGGCCCAGCATTTT. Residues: CASRHGVEAQHF.

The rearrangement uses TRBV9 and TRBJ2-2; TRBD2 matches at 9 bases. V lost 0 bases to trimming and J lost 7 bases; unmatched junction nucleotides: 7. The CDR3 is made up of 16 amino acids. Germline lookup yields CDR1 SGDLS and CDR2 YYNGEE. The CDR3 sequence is CASSVGGRALNGELFF. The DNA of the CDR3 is TGTGCCAGCAGCGTAGGCGGGAGGGCATTGAACGGGGAGCTGTTTTTT.

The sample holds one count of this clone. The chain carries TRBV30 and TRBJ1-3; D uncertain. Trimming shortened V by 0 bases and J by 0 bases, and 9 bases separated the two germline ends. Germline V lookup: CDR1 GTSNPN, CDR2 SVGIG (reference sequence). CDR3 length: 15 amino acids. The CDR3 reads CAWSVSSSSGNTIYF. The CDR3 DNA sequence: TGTGCCTGGAGTGTCAGTTCCAGCTCTGGAAACACCATATATTTT. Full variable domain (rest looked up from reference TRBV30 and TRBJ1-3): SQTIHQWPATLVQPVGSPLSLECTVEGTSNPNLYWYRQAAGRGLQLLFYSVGIGQISSEVPQNLSASRPQDRQFILSSKKLLLSDSGFYLCAWSVSSSSGNTIYFGEGSWLTVV.

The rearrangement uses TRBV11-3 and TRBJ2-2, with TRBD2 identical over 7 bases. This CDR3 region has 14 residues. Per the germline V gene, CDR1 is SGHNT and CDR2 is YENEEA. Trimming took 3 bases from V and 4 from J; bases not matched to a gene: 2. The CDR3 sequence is CASSFGGGTGELFF. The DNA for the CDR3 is TGTGCCAGCAGCTTTGGGGGGGGCACCGGGGAGCTGTTTTTT.